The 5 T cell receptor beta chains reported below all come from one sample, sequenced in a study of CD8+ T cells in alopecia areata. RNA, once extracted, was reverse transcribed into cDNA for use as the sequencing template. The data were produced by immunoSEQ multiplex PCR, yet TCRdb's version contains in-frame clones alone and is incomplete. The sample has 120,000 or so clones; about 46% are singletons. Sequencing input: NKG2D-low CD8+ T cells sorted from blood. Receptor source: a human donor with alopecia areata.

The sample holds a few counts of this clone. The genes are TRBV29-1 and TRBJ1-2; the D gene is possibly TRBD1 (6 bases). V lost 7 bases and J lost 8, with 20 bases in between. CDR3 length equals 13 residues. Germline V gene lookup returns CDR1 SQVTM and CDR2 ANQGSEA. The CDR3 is CSATTGALDGYTF. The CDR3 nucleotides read TGCAGCGCCACCACGGGGGCGCTTGACGGCTACACCTTC.

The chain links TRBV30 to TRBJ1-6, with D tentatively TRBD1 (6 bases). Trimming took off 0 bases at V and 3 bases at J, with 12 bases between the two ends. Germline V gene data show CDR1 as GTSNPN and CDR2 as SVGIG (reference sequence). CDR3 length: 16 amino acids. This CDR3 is CAWSVIRTVYNSPLHF. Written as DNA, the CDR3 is TGTGCCTGGAGTGTTATCCGGACAGTCTATAATTCACCCCTCCACTTT. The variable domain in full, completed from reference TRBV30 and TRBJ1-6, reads SQTIHQWPATLVQPVGSPLSLECTVEGTSNPNLYWYRQAAGRGLQLLFYSVGIGQISSEVPQNLSASRPQDRQFILSSKKLLLSDSGFYLCAWSVIRTVYNSPLHFGNGTRLTVT.

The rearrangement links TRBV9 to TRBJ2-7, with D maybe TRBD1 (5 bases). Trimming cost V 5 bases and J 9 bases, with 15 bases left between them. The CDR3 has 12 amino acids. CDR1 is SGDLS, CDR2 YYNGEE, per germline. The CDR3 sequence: CASSTTGSGQYF. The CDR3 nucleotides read TGTGCCAGCAGTACCACAGGCTCCGGGCAGTACTTC.

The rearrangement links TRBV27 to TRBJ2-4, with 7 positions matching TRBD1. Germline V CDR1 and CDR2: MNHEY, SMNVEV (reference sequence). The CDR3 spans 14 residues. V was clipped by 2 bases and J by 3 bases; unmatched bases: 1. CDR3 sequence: CASSLQGVKNIQYF. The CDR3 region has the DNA TGTGCCAGCAGTTTACAGGGGGTCAAAAACATTCAGTACTTC.

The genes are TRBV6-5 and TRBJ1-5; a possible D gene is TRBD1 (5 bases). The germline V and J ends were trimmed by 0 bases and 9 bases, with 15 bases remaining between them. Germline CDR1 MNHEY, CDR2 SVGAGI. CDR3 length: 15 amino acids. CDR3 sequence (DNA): TGTGCCAGCAGTTACTCGGGGGATTTTGGAACGCCCCAGCATTTT. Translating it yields CASSYSGDFGTPQHF.